This T cell receptor beta chain was observed in a study of blood T cell repertoires in COVID-19. The repertoire was sequenced with immunoSEQ multiplex PCR; TCRdb's copy has only in-frame clones and lacks some. The data contain about 370,000 clones, roughly nine tenths of them singletons. This CDR3 has 17 residues. J lost 0 bases, V lost 2 bases, and 7 bases had no gene match. Germline loops: CDR1 LNHDA, CDR2 SQIVND (reference sequence). This clone was observed a few times. The gene calls are TRBV19 and TRBJ1-3; 7 bases fit TRBD1. This clonotype originated in a woman aged 25 to 39 who had recovered from COVID-19. The sample was PBMCs or T cells enriched from blood (not recorded which). CDR3 in DNA: TGTGCCAGTAGTATACCGGGACAGCCTTACTCTGGAAACACCATATATTTT. Its protein product is CASSIPGQPYSGNTIYF.